The clone carrying this T cell receptor beta chain was seen many times. As yet, its antigen is unknown. The entry originates in a study of T cells in Graves' hyperthyroidism and ophthalmopathy. Study-wide results and caveats: Blood samples included most of the expanded thyroid clonotypes exceeding 0.001. Ophthalmopathy prediction by the model preceded onset by a median roughly 6 months.

Losses at the gene ends were 4 bases for V and 12 bases for J; bases not matched to a gene: 17. This CDR3 region has 15 residues. CDR1 and CDR2 (germline): DFQATT, SNEGSKA (reference sequence). The CDR3 regions of TCR beta were amplified from RNA transcripts. In the first-round RT-PCR of the TCR CDR3, the HTBI primer set was used. TCRdb ran MiXCR on the multiplex PCR reads and lists one entry per CDR3 protein. The table lists 600,000 to 650,000 distinct CDR3 sequences, roughly 16% of them singletons. The sequencing input was blood. The chain combines TRBV20-1 with TRBJ2-1, with 8 bases that match TRBD1. This receptor was taken from a woman aged 25 to 39 with Graves' hyperthyroidism. The CDR3 DNA reads as TGCAGTGCTACCTTGGACAGGGCCAGACCGTACGTGCAGTTCTTC. Translated, it gives CSATLDRARPYVQFF.